Below are 22 T cell receptor beta chains sequenced from a single sample in a study of Ad26.COV2.S vaccination and SARS-CoV-2 variants. Treatment defined: around 19 received Ad26.COV2.S at low or high dose, single or two shots; about five received placebo; per-sample allocation not given. The samples date from day 63 after the first vaccine or placebo injection. Here immunoSEQ multiplex PCR was the method, and the copy in TCRdb shows in-frame clones only, minus some. The profile shows hundreds of thousands of clones, around 87% of them singletons. The starting material was peripheral blood, obtained in a trial of Ad26.COV2.S vaccine versus placebo. Every receptor here comes from a person between 18 and 65 years old who received the Ad26.COV2.S COVID-19 vaccine or a placebo.

This sequence joins TRBV9 and TRBJ1-3; weak D call: TRBD1 (6 bases). CDR1 is SGDLS and CDR2 is YYNGEE in the germline V gene. V lost 4 bases and J lost 4, with 18 bases in between. The CDR3 totals 16 residues. The CDR3 DNA reads TGTGCCAGCAGCCCAACGCAGGGGTCGGTCGGAAACACCATATATTTT. Encoded protein: CASSPTQGSVGNTIYF.

The chain joins TRBV2 to TRBJ1-5, with a weak D call TRBD1 (5 bases). Germline-derived CDR1 and CDR2 are SNHLY and FYNNEI. The CDR3 sequence is 15 residues long. V was pared by 2 bases and J by 1 base, with 9 bases between. DNA for the CDR3: TGTGCCAGCAGTGAACGTCGACAGAGCAATCAGCCCCAGCATTTT. As protein: CASSERRQSNQPQHF. Based on the CDR3 plus reference TRBV2 and TRBJ1-5, the full variable domain is EPEVTQTPSHQVTQMGQEVILRCVPISNHLYFYWYRQILGQKVEFLVSFYNNEISEKSEIFDDQFSVERPDGSNFTLKIRSTKLEDSAMYFCASSERRQSNQPQHFGDGTRLSIL.

V is TRBV3-1 (or the pseudogene TRBV3-2) and J is TRBJ1-6; no clear D gene. V dropped 0 bases and J dropped 1 base, with 4 bases sitting between them. Germline CDR1 LGHDT, CDR2 YNNKEL (reference sequence). The CDR3 is made up of 15 amino acids. CDR3 coding DNA: TGTGCCAGCAGCCAAGATGGATCCTATAATTCACCCCTCCACTTT. Amino acids: CASSQDGSYNSPLHF.

The chain carries TRBV7-2 and TRBJ2-5; D gene uncertain. Germline CDR1 SGHTA, CDR2 FQGNSA. The CDR3 length is 13 residues. Trimming removed 5 bases at V and 3 bases at J, with 10 bases between. For the CDR3, the DNA is TGTGCCAGCAGCCCCACCCAAAAAGAGACCCAGTACTTC. Encoded protein: CASSPTQKETQYF. The complete variable domain, with remaining parts taken from reference TRBV7-2 and TRBJ2-5, reads GAGVSQSPSNKVTEKGKDVELRCDPISGHTALYWYRQSLGQGLEFLIYFQGNSAPDKSGLPSDRFSAERTGGSVSTLTIQRTQQEDSAVYLCASSPTQKETQYFGPGTRLLVL.

This clone has only one observation. V and J are TRBV4-3 and TRBJ2-2; unclear D gene. Per the germline V gene, CDR1 is LGHNA and CDR2 is YSLEER. The CDR3 is 15 residues long. Trimming cost V 1 base and J 7 bases, with 13 bases left between them. The DNA of the CDR3 is TGCGCCAGCAGCCAAGTAGGCGACTTGCGCGGGGAGCTGTTTTTT. Translating gives CASSQVGDLRGELFF.

The rearrangement uses TRBV2 and TRBJ2-1, with TRBD2 as a possible D gene (7 bases). The CDR3 contains 14 residues. The germline V gene encodes CDR1 SNHLY and CDR2 FYNNEI. Between the trimmed V and J ends, which lost 8 bases and 10 bases, there was a span of 21 bases. The CDR3 nucleotides are TGTGCCAGCGGGAGGGGGACGAAAAATTGGGAGCAGTTCTTC. It is translated as CASGRGTKNWEQFF.

The V and J genes are TRBV5-1 and TRBJ2-7; no definite D call. Germline lookup yields CDR1 SGHRS and CDR2 YFSETQ. This CDR3 contains 12 residues. V shed 0 bases and J shed 4 bases, with 5 bases lying between them. The CDR3 region has the DNA TGCGCCAGCAGCTTGGAAGAATACGAGCAGTACTTC. It specifies CASSLEEYEQYF.

This chain joins TRBV13 and TRBJ1-4, with D perhaps TRBD1 (5 bases). CDR1 and CDR2 from the germline V gene are PRHDT and FYEKMQ (reference sequence). The CDR3 length is 13 residues. V lost 7 bases, J lost 8 bases, and 14 bases lay in between. Here the CDR3 reads CASMLRGSEKLFF. The DNA of the CDR3 is TGTGCCAGCATGCTGAGGGGCTCGGAAAAACTGTTTTTT.

V usage is TRBV9 and J usage is TRBJ1-4, with D unclear. The V and J ends lost 0 bases and 5 bases respectively, with 5 bases between them. In germline, CDR1 is SGDLS, CDR2 YYNGEE. The CDR3 is 13 amino acids. DNA of the CDR3: TGTGCCAGCAGCGTAGGAGGGAATGAAAAACTGTTTTTT. Its translation: CASSVGGNEKLFF. Complete variable domain (other parts from reference TRBV9 and TRBJ1-4): DSGVTQTPKHLITATGQRVTLRCSPRSGDLSVYWYQQSLDQGLQFLIQYYNGEERAKGNILERFSAQQFPDLHSELNLSSLELGDSALYFCASSVGGNEKLFFGSGTQLSVL.

The chain recombines TRBV7-6 with TRBJ1-2, with a tentative D call TRBD1 (5 bases). This CDR3 is built from 14 residues. V lost 5 bases and J 6 bases, leaving 16 bases between the germline ends. Per germline, CDR1 SGHVS and CDR2 FNYEAQ. This CDR3 reads CASSLAGPKDGYTF. CDR3 in DNA: TGTGCCAGCAGCCTGGCAGGGCCAAAGGATGGCTACACCTTC.

The V and J genes are TRBV4-1 and TRBJ2-7; weak D call: TRBD1 (6 bases). Germline CDR1 MGHRA, CDR2 YSYEKL. V was clipped by 3 bases and J by 0 bases, with 9 bases between them. The CDR3 loop spans 14 amino acids. Here the CDR3 DNA reads TGCGCCAGCAGCCAGGGGGACACCTCCTACGAGCAGTACTTC. Amino acids: CASSQGDTSYEQYF.

J is TRBJ1-2 and V is TRBV6-2 or TRBV6-3, with 10 bases lining up with TRBD1. The germline gives CDR1 MNHEY, CDR2 SVGEGT. The V gene end was trimmed by 3 bases and the J gene end by 7 bases; junction bases not matched to a gene: 5. This CDR3 spans 14 amino acids. In DNA form, the CDR3 reads TGTGCCAGCAGTTATCCGACAGGGGGCTTTGGCTACACCTTC. Translated, it gives CASSYPTGGFGYTF.

The chain carries TRBV2 and TRBJ1-6; no clear D gene. Deletions cut 5 bases from V and 8 bases from J, with 7 bases between. Germline V gene lookup returns CDR1 SNHLY and CDR2 FYNNEI. The CDR3 spans 12 residues. The CDR3 is CASSLSDSPLHF. For the CDR3, the DNA is TGTGCCAGCAGTCTCTCTGATTCACCCCTCCACTTT.

This clone occurred once. The gene calls are TRBV6-5 and TRBJ1-6; TRBD1 might be the D (5 bases). V was clipped by 2 bases and J by 8 bases, with 10 bases between them. There are 14 residues in the CDR3. Germline lookup yields CDR1 MNHEY and CDR2 SVGAGI. CDR3 protein: CASSYGRVYSPLHF. In DNA, the CDR3 is TGTGCCAGCAGTTACGGCAGGGTCTATTCACCCCTCCACTTT.

This clone is a singleton in its sample. Other DNA sequences in the sample encode the same CDR3. This rearrangement joins TRBV5-5 to TRBJ1-1, with D hard to call. The germline V and J ends were trimmed by 0 bases and 2 bases, with 8 bases remaining between them. The CDR3 runs to 14 residues. Germline assignment: CDR1 SGHKS and CDR2 YYEKEE (reference sequence). CDR3 amino acids: CASSLGTANTEAFF. Written as DNA, the CDR3 is TGTGCCAGCAGCTTGGGTACAGCCAACACTGAAGCTTTCTTT.

Concerning this clone: The same CDR3 also results from other DNA sequences found in this sample. The chain couples TRBV7-9 to TRBJ1-2; D is unresolved. Germline CDR1 and CDR2: SEHNR and FQNEAQ (reference sequence). Trimming cost V 1 base and J 2 bases, with 5 bases left between them. CDR3 length: 13 residues. The CDR3, as DNA: TGTGCCAGCAGCTTAGGCCAGAACTATGGCTACACCTTC. It yields the protein CASSLGQNYGYTF.

The chain links TRBV21-1 to TRBJ2-2; the table's D call, TRBD1, was not checked against the DNA. TRBV21-1 constitutes a pseudogene. The CDR3 spans 18 residues. CDR3 DNA sequence: TGTGCCAGCAGCCGCAACGACTCAACAGGGGAGATCACCGGGGAGCTGTTTTTT. Translating it yields CASSRNDSTGEITGELFF.

This chain uses TRBV18 with TRBJ1-5; 7 bases are a match to TRBD1. The CDR3 is made up of 14 amino acids. Looked up from germline, CDR1 is KGHSH and CDR2 is LQKENI. Germline trimming cut 6 bases from V and 1 base from J; bases unmatched to any gene: 3. CDR3: CASSLGQSNQPQHF. Written as DNA, the CDR3 is TGTGCCAGCTCCCTGGGACAGAGCAATCAGCCCCAGCATTTT.

This clone was detected only a few times. The rearrangement links TRBV10-1 to TRBJ1-5, with D possibly TRBD1 on 6 matching bases. Germline V CDR1 and CDR2: WNHNN, SYGVQD (reference sequence). The CDR3 is 21 amino acids. Trimming left V 6 bases short and J 4 bases short, with 34 bases between. The DNA of the CDR3 is TGCGCCAGCAGGGGGTTGGTTGTGGGTGGAGTGCGACAGGCGATTAATCAGCCCCAGCATTTT. This encodes CASRGLVVGGVRQAINQPQHF.

The chain joins TRBV7-2 to TRBJ1-2; 8 nucleotides align to TRBD1. V lost 2 bases, J lost 2 bases, and 4 bases stayed unmatched. Germline V gives CDR1 SGHTA, CDR2 FQGNSA. This CDR3 has 15 amino acids. Here the CDR3 reads CASSLTRQGNYGYTF. As DNA, the CDR3 is TGTGCCAGCAGCTTAACCCGACAGGGGAACTATGGCTACACCTTC.

The rearrangement uses TRBV10-3 and TRBJ1-1; 8 bases line up with TRBD1. The V and J ends lost 6 bases and 4 bases, in that order; junction bases with no gene match: 1. In germline, CDR1 is ENHRY, CDR2 SYGVKD. This CDR3 is built from 12 residues. CDR3 bases: TGTGCCATCAGGCAGGGGGCCACTGAAGCTTTCTTT. Amino acids: CAIRQGATEAFF.

This rearrangement joins TRBV2 to TRBJ2-5, with D unclear. Germline CDR1 is SNHLY and CDR2 is FYNNEI. V lost 2 bases to trimming and J lost 4 bases, with 8 bases between them. CDR3 length: 13 amino acids. CDR3 in amino acids: CASSETLLETQYF. Written as DNA, the CDR3 is TGTGCCAGCAGTGAAACCCTCCTAGAGACCCAGTACTTC.